In its sample, the clone carrying this T cell receptor beta chain was seen many times. As yet, its antigen is unknown. These data belong to a study of read filtering for tumor transcriptome and immune sequencing. General observations from the study: In IR-seq, single-read clonotypes were around four fifths of clonotypes but approximately 3.5% of reads. IR-seq captured clonotypes deeper and more reliably than RNA-seq. Sorted CD138-negative bone marrow cells were not purified T cells.

V was shortened by 7 bases and J by 5 bases, with 14 bases between the two germline ends. The V gene's germline CDR1 is SQVTM and CDR2 ANQGSEA. The CDR3 extends over 12 amino acids. Molecular barcoded adaptors covering alpha/delta and beta/gamma chains were used on 400 to 450 ng RNA. TCRdb reprocessed the reads with MiXCR, giving one entry per CDR3 protein. Among some 120,000 distinct CDR3 sequences, around 13% were seen once, and the ten largest hold 11%. The genes are TRBV29-1 and TRBJ1-2; no clear D. Sequenced input: a population of CD138-negative cells sorted from bone marrow. The origin of this receptor is a donor at least 40 years old with multiple myeloma. CDR3 DNA: TGCAGCGATCTGGCAGTACGGTATGGCTACACCTTC. Translated: CSDLAVRYGYTF.